Here is one T cell receptor beta chain with its context. What it binds is unknown. This sample stems from a study of T-cell reconstitution after alpha-beta-depleted transplantation in children. Study-wide points: At one year after transplant, newly produced T cells mostly accounted for T-cell counts and diversity. Several hundred graft clones that had expanded were reportedly the source of alpha-beta T cells about two months after transplant.

Trimming removed 3 bases from V and 7 bases from J; junction bases left unmatched: 11. Germline values: CDR1 LGHNA, CDR2 YSLEER. The CDR3 has 15 amino acids. Unique molecular identifiers featured in how the TCRbeta library was prepared. TCRdb recomputed calls from the PCR reads with MiXCR, one row per CDR3 protein. The sample lists 250,000 to 300,000 distinct CDR3 sequences; around 10% were seen once. This sequence joins TRBV4-3 and TRBJ1-2, with 7 nucleotides matching TRBD1. The TCR originated in a boy younger than two with acute myeloid leukemia, due to receive a stem cell transplant. The specimen was PBMCs, collected before TCRalphabeta/CD19-depleted stem cell transplant. DNA of the CDR3: TGCGCCAGCAGCCAGGACAGACAGGGATCGGGTGGCTACACCTTC. The encoded protein is CASSQDRQGSGGYTF.